This record covers a single T cell receptor beta chain. Its antigen is undetermined. The source of the sample is a study of shared clonotypes between healthy human individuals. Study results and caveats: The represented genetic and exposure-history diversity was limited by the small number of donors.

This table comes from immunoSEQ multiplex PCR, and its TCRdb copy is limited to in-frame clones, with some not included. Among over a million clones listed, 75% to 80% were seen once. The receptor comes from a man aged 18 to 30 in good health. Some clones in this sample may be carry-over from other donors' samples. Specimen: memory CD4+ T cells from PBMCs. As to subset: CD45RA-negative fraction.

In nucleotides, the CDR3 is TGTGCCAGCAGTTCACACCCCAGGGGGCCTAATGAAAAACTGTTTTTT. Translated: CASSSHPRGPNEKLFF. J is TRBJ1-4 and V is TRBV6-5; 8 nucleotides match TRBD1. Germline V lookup: CDR1 MNHEY, CDR2 SVGAGI. This CDR3 contains 16 residues. J was trimmed by 3 bases and V by 4 bases; bases with no gene match: 7.